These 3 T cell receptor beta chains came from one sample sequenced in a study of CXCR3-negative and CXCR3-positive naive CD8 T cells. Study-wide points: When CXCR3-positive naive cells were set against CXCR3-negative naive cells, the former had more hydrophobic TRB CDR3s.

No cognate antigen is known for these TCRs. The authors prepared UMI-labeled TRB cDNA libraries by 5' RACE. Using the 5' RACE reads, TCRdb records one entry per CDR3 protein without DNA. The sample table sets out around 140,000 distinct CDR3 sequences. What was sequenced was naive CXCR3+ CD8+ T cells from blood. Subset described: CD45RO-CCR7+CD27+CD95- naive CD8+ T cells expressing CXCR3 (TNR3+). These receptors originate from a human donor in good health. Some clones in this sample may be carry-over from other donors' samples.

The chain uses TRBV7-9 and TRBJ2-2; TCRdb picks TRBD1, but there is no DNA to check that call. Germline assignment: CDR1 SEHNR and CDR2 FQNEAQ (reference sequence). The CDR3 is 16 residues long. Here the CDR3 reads CASSTRQGRRTGELFF.

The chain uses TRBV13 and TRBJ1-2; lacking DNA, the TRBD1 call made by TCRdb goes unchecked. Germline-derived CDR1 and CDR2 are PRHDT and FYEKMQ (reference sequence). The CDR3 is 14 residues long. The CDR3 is CASSLGFSGYGYTF.

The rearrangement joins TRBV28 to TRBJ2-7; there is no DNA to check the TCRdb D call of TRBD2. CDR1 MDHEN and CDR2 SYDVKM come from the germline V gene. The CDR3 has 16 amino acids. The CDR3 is CASSDSKGDYSYEQYF.